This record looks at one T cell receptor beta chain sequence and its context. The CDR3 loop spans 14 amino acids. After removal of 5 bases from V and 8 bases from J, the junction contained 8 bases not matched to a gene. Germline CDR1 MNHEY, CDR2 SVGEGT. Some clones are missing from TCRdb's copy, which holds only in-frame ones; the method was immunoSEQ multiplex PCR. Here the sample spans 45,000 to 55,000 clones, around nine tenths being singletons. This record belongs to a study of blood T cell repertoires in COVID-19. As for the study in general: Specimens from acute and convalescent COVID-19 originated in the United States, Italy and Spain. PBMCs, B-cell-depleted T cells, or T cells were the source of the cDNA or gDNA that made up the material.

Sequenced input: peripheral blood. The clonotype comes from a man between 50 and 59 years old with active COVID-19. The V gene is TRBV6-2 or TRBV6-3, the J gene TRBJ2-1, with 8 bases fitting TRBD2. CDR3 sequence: CASSTARGGDEQFF. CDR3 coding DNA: TGTGCCAGCAGTACGGCCCGGGGGGGCGATGAGCAGTTCTTC.